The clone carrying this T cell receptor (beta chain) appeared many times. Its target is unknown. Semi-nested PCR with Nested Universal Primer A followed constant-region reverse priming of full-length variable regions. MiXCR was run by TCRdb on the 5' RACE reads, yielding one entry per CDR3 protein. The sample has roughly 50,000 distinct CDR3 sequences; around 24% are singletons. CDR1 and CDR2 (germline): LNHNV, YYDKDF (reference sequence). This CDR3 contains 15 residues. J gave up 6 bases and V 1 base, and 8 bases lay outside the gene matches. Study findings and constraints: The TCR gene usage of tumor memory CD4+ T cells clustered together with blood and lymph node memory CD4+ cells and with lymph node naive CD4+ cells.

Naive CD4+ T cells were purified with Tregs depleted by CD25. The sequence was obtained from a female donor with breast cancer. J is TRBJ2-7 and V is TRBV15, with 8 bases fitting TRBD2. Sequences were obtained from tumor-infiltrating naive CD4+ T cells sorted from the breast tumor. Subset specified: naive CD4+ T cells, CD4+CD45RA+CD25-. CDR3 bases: TGTGCCACCAGCAGAGGGGATACGGGGGGGCGCGAGCAGTACTTC. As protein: CATSRGDTGGREQYF. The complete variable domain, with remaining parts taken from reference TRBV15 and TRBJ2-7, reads DAMVIQNPRYQVTQFGKPVTLSCSQTLNHNVMYWYQQKSSQAPKLLFHYYDKDFNNEADTPDNFQSRRPNTSFCFLDIRSPGLGDTAMYLCATSRGDTGGREQYFGPGTRLTVT.